These T cell receptor beta chains were read from a single sample in a study of response to subunit inactivated influenza vaccine. MiXCR, applied by TCRdb to the RT-PCR reads, yields one record per CDR3 protein. The sample has a few hundred thousand distinct CDR3 sequences, around 10% seen once. This same sample was also part of a study on T cells expressing NK-cell markers.

The sequencing here drew on PBMCs from blood, taken on the day of vaccination. These receptors were obtained from a man between 50 and 59 years old who received an inactivated influenza vaccine. Each CDR3 is given with its conserved first and last residue. The order of the fields is clone size, J gene, D gene, V gene, CDR3 DNA, CDR3 protein. The D gene is left open where the match is weak. Clone size is given for some rows only: seen once, a few or many times, or a class if the clone is expanded.

few TRBJ1-1 - TRBV3-1 TGTGCCAGCAGCCAAAGGGGATACTACACTGAAGCTTTCTTT CASSQRGYYTEAFF
few TRBJ1-5 - TRBV19 TGTGCCAGTAGCATACTAGCGGATCAGCCCCAGCATTTT CASSILADQPQHF
- TRBJ2-2 - TRBV5-5 TGTGCCAGCAATCTGCAGCCCCACGGGGAGCTGTTTTTT CASNLQPHGELFF
- TRBJ1-4 - TRBV5-1 TGCGCCAGCAGCTTGGTGACAGGACAAAATGAAAAACTGTTTTTT CASSLVTGQNEKLFF
- TRBJ2-7 - TRBV27 TGTGCCAGCAGTTTATCGAATAGCGGCCCCTACGAGCAGTACTTC CASSLSNSGPYEQYF
few TRBJ2-7 TRBD1 TRBV20-1 TGCAGTGCTAGAGATGCGGGACAGGGTTACGAGCAGTACTTC CSARDAGQGYEQYF
- TRBJ1-6 TRBD1 TRBV25-1 TGTGCCAGCAGTGAATGGACAGGGAATTCACCCCTCCACTTT CASSEWTGNSPLHF
- TRBJ2-2 - TRBV5-1 TGCGCCAGCAGCTTGGCCAGAACCGCTTCGAACACCGGGGAGCTGTTTTTT CASSLARTASNTGELFF
- TRBJ1-5 TRBD1 TRBV7-2 TGTGCCAGCAGCGTACAGGGGGTTTTGCAGCCCCAGCATTTT CASSVQGVLQPQHF
many TRBJ1-2 - TRBV6-2/TRBV6-3 TGTGCCAGCAGTTACGACAGCGCCTATGGCTACACCTTC CASSYDSAYGYTF
few TRBJ1-1 TRBD1 TRBV6-2/TRBV6-3 TGTGCCAGCAGTAACAGGGGGGAGAACACTGAAGCTTTCTTT CASSNRGENTEAFF
few TRBJ1-1 TRBD1 TRBV5-6 TGTGCCAGCAGCTTGTATCAGGGGGGGAACACTGAAGCTTTCTTT CASSLYQGGNTEAFF
few TRBJ2-3 - TRBV20-1 TGCAGTGCCACCCTAGAGGCCCGCACAGATACGCAGTATTTT CSATLEARTDTQYF
- TRBJ2-2 - TRBV6-2/TRBV6-3 TGTGCCAGCCGCTCTCATGGGCAGGGAAACACCGGGGAGCTGTTTTTT CASRSHGQGNTGELFF
- TRBJ2-1 TRBD2 TRBV7-8 TGTGCCAGCAGCTTAGGTCCCCTGCGGGAGGATTTACGGCAGTTCTTC CASSLGPLREDLRQFF
- TRBJ2-7 TRBD2 TRBV6-5 TGTGCCAGCAGTTCCCCGGGGGGGGTCTACGAGCAGTACTTC CASSSPGGVYEQYF
- TRBJ1-1 - TRBV4-2 TGTGCCAGCAGCCAGACGGGGACACAGAACACTGAAGCTTTCTTT CASSQTGTQNTEAFF
few TRBJ2-7 - TRBV20-1 TGCAGTGCTAGAGCCCCCCCGACTGCCGAGCAGTACTTC CSARAPPTAEQYF
few TRBJ2-5 - TRBV29-1 TGCAGCGAATCACAAGAGACCCAGTACTTC CSESQETQYF
few TRBJ1-1 TRBD1 TRBV18 TGTGCCAGCTCACCTCGGACAGGGGTCTCTGAAGCTTTCTTT CASSPRTGVSEAFF
few TRBJ2-5 TRBD2 TRBV7-2 TGTGCCAGCGGGGTCGGGAGGGCCGGGTCAACCAGAGAGACCCAGTACTTC CASGVGRAGSTRETQYF
many TRBJ2-1 - TRBV5-1 TGCGCCAGCAGCTTGGAGATGAAGCAGTTCTTC CASSLEMKQFF
many TRBJ2-1 TRBD2 TRBV29-1 TGCAGCGTTGAAGCTAGCGGGAGGGTGAGCTCCTACAATGAGCAGTTCTTC CSVEASGRVSSYNEQFF
few TRBJ2-7 TRBD2 TRBV12-3/TRBV12-4 TGTGCCAGCAGTTTTTCTAGCGGGCGAACTTCCGAGCAGTACTTC CASSFSSGRTSEQYF
- TRBJ1-2 - TRBV28 TGTGCCAGCAGTTGGGGCAGGGCCTATGGCTACACCTTC CASSWGRAYGYTF
few TRBJ2-7 - TRBV20-1 TGCAGTGCTCCGTTTGGGGGGCGCCCCTACGAGCAGTACTTC CSAPFGGRPYEQYF
- TRBJ2-1 - TRBV5-1 TGCGCCAGCAGCTTGGGGGACACACGATTCTACAATGAGCAGTTCTTC CASSLGDTRFYNEQFF
few TRBJ2-2 TRBD1 TRBV10-3 TGTGCCATCAGGGGACAGGGGGCCAACACCGGGGAGCTGTTTTTT CAIRGQGANTGELFF
many TRBJ2-1 - TRBV2 TGTGCCAGCAGCCCCGGCCAGGGTCCCTACAATGAGCAGTTCTTC CASSPGQGPYNEQFF
- TRBJ1-5 - TRBV5-1 TGCGCCAGCAGCTACTCGGGGGCCCAGCCCCAGCATTTT CASSYSGAQPQHF
many TRBJ2-2 - TRBV7-2 TGTGCCAGCAGCTTTATGGCCTCACCCACCGGGGAGCTGTTTTTT CASSFMASPTGELFF
many TRBJ2-1 - TRBV7-9 TGTGCCAGCAGCTTACGGACAGACTCCTACAATGAGCAGTTCTTC CASSLRTDSYNEQFF
- TRBJ2-7 - TRBV16 TGTGCCAGCAGCCAATATAACAGGGACGAGCAGTACTTC CASSQYNRDEQYF
few TRBJ2-5 TRBD2 TRBV3-1 TGTGCCAGCAGCCAAGAAAGACAGCGGGGGCAAGAGACCCAGTACTTC CASSQERQRGQETQYF
few TRBJ2-5 - TRBV5-1 TGCGCCAGCAGCTACAGGACAAATCGGTACCAAGAGACCCAGTACTTC CASSYRTNRYQETQYF
- TRBJ1-1 TRBD1 TRBV28 TGTGCCACCTACAGGGGCCTGGGGACTGAAGCTTTCTTT CATYRGLGTEAFF
- TRBJ2-2 - TRBV25-1 TGTGCCAGCAGCGTTGGTCACGGGGCCGGGGAGCTGTTTTTT CASSVGHGAGELFF
few TRBJ2-3 - TRBV20-1 TGCAGTGTTCGGGGCGAAGTGGATACGCAGTATTTT CSVRGEVDTQYF
few TRBJ2-5 - TRBV29-1 TGCAGCGTTACGGGGGGCGGTGGGGAGACCCAGTACTTC CSVTGGGGETQYF
few TRBJ2-7 - TRBV5-1 TGCGCCAGCAGCATGGGTGCCGTAAAGGGCGAGCAGTACTTC CASSMGAVKGEQYF
- TRBJ2-7 - TRBV15 TGTGCCACCAGCAGAGATAATCCAGGTTACGAGCAGTACTTC CATSRDNPGYEQYF
few TRBJ2-1 - TRBV20-1 TGCAGTGCTAGACCGGGACAACGGTCCTACAATGAGCAGTTCTTC CSARPGQRSYNEQFF
many TRBJ1-1 - TRBV28 TGTGCCAGCAGTCCTCAACAGATGAACACTGAAGCTTTCTTT CASSPQQMNTEAFF
- TRBJ2-7 - TRBV20-1 TGCAGTGCTAGAGTGGCCGCAGGGGGGTACTCCTACGAGCAGTACTTC CSARVAAGGYSYEQYF
- TRBJ2-7 - TRBV7-9 TGTGCCAGCAGCTCGTCGGGACTGACATACGAGCAGTACTTC CASSSSGLTYEQYF
few TRBJ2-3 TRBD2 TRBV14 TGTGCCAGCAGCCAACTTAGGACTAGCGGGAGGACCACAGATACGCAGTATTTT CASSQLRTSGRTTDTQYF
- TRBJ2-7 - TRBV6-1 TGTGCCAGCAGATTCCCCCGAGGACAGCAAACCTACGAGCAGTACTTC CASRFPRGQQTYEQYF
- TRBJ2-2 TRBD2 TRBV11-1 TGTGCCAGCAGGGGACTGGCGGGGGGCCTGGTATACACCGGGGAGCTGTTTTTT CASRGLAGGLVYTGELFF
- TRBJ2-1 TRBD2 TRBV12-3/TRBV12-4 TGTGCCAGCAGTTTTGAAACTAGCGTAGGTGAGCAGTTCTTC CASSFETSVGEQFF
- TRBJ1-4 - TRBV10-3 TGTGCCATCAGTGAAACTACCCGGGCCGGGCCCAATGAAAAACTGTTTTTT CAISETTRAGPNEKLFF
- TRBJ2-7 - TRBV6-5 TGTGCCAGCAGTTACACTATCTCTGGTGAGCAGTACTTC CASSYTISGEQYF
few TRBJ2-5 - TRBV7-9 TGTGCCAGCAGCTATCAGGGTAGCCAAGAGACCCAGTACTTC CASSYQGSQETQYF
- TRBJ2-2 - TRBV10-3 TGTGCCATCAGCAAATCTGCAGGGACCGGGGAGCTGTTTTTT CAISKSAGTGELFF
- TRBJ1-5 - TRBV28 TGTGCCAGCGTACCGGGACGGGAAAATCAGCCCCAGCATTTT CASVPGRENQPQHF
- TRBJ2-1 TRBD2 TRBV11-2 TGTGCCAGCAGCTGGAGACTAGCGGGAGGCCCTTACAATGAGCAGTTCTTC CASSWRLAGGPYNEQFF
- TRBJ2-6 - TRBV5-1 TGCGCCAGCAGCGCGGGCAGGGGCCGAATCTCTGGGGCCAACGTCCTGACTTTC CASSAGRGRISGANVLTF
- TRBJ2-3 TRBD2 TRBV15 TGTGCCACCAGCAGAGATGGTGCTAGCGGGATCGATACGCAGTATTTT CATSRDGASGIDTQYF
- TRBJ2-7 TRBD2 TRBV20-1 TGCAGTGCTACTGGGACTAGCGGGAGTGGGAGAGAGCAGTACTTC CSATGTSGSGREQYF
- TRBJ2-7 TRBD1 TRBV7-9 TGTGCCAGCAGCCCAATCCTCTCAGGGGGCGCCTACGAGCAGTACTTC CASSPILSGGAYEQYF